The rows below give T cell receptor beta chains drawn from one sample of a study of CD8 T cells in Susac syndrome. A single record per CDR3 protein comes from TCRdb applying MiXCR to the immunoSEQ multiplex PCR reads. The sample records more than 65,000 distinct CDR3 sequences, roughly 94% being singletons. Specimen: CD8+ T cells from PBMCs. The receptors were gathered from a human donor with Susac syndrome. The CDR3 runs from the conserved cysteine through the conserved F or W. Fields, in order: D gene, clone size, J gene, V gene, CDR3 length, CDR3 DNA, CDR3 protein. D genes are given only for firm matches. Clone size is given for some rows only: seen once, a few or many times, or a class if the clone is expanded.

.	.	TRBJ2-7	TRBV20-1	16	TGCAGTGCGCCCCCCGAGTTGGTAGCGGATAACTACGAGCAGTACTTC	CSAPPELVADNYEQYF
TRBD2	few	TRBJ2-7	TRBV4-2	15	TGTGCCAGCAGCCAAGGGCTAGCGGGAGCCTACGAGCAGTACTTC	CASSQGLAGAYEQYF
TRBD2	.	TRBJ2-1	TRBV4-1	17	TGCGCCAGCAGCCCCGCCTTTCGGGAGGGCCAGGGCGATGAGCAGTTCTTC	CASSPAFREGQGDEQFF
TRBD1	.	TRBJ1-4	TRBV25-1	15	TGTGCCAGCAGTGAAACCACAGGGGTGAATGAAAAACTGTTTTTT	CASSETTGVNEKLFF
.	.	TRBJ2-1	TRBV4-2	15	TGTGCCAGCAGCCAAGTAACTAGTCCTGGCAATGAGCAGTTCTTC	CASSQVTSPGNEQFF
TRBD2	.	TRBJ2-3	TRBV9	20	TGTGCCAGCAGCCCTCGTAGTGGGGTCCCTAGCGGACCCCTGCCAGATACGCAGTATTTT	CASSPRSGVPSGPLPDTQYF
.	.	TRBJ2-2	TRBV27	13	TGTGCCAGCAGTTCACAGAACACCGGGGAGCTGTTTTTT	CASSSQNTGELFF
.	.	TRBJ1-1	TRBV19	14	TGTGCCAGTAGGGCAGGTAACGGTAACACTGAAGCTTTCTTT	CASRAGNGNTEAFF
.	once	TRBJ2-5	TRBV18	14	TGTGCCAGCTCACCACACCCCGGAGAAGAGACCCAGTACTTC	CASSPHPGEETQYF
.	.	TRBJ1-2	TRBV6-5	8	TGTGCCGCGGGGGGCTACACCTTC	CAAGGYTF
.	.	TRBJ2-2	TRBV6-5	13	TGTGCCAGCAGCTACACGAACACCGGGGAGCTGTTTTTT	CASSYTNTGELFF
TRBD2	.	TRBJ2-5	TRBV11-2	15	TGTGCCAGCAGCTTAGAACTAGCGGGCCAAGAGACCCAGTACTTC	CASSLELAGQETQYF
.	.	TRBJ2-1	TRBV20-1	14	TGCAGTGCTGGAAGAGGGCTAGCCACCGATGAGCAGTTCTTC	CSAGRGLATDEQFF
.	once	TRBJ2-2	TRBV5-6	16	TGTGCCAGCAGCTCGCTAGGGGGCGGGGACACCGGGGAGCTGTTTTTT	CASSSLGGGDTGELFF
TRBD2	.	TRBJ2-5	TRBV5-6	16	TGTGCCAGCAACGGTCTAGCGGGAGAGAACCAAGAGACCCAGTACTTC	CASNGLAGENQETQYF
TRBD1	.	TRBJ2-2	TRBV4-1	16	TGCGCCAGTGGGACAGGGAGCCCCGAGGACACCGGGGAGCTGTTTTTT	CASGTGSPEDTGELFF
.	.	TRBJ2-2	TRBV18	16	TGTGCCAGCTCACCTACAGGTTATGTCAACACCGGGGAGCTGTTTTTT	CASSPTGYVNTGELFF
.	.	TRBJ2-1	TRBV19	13	TGTGCCAGTAGTATCGGGCGGGACAATGAGCAGTTCTTC	CASSIGRDNEQFF
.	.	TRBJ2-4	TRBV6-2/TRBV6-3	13	TGTGCCAGCACCGAGTCGGACGTGCACATTCAGTACTTC	CASTESDVHIQYF
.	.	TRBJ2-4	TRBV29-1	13	TGCAGCGTTGTGTCGCAGGGACACTTAATTCAGTACTTC	CSVVSQGHLIQYF
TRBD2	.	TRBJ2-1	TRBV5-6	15	TGTGCCAGCAGCTTGGAACTAGCGAACTACAATGAGCAGTTCTTC	CASSLELANYNEQFF
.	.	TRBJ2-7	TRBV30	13	TGTGCCTGGAGTGTACACTCAGCTGGGGAGCAGTACTTC	CAWSVHSAGEQYF
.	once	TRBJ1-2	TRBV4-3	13	TGCGCCAGCAGCCACGGGACATGGGATGGCTACACCTTC	CASSHGTWDGYTF
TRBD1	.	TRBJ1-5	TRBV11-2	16	TGTGCCAGCAGCTTAGGTGTGGACAGGGGAGGTCAGCCCCAGCATTTT	CASSLGVDRGGQPQHF
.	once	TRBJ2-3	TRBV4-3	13	TGCGCCAGCAGCCAGTATCAGGGTGGTACGCAGTATTTT	CASSQYQGGTQYF
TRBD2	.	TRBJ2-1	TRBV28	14	TGTGCCAGCAGTCTAGCGGGACTGAGCAATGAGCAGTTCTTC	CASSLAGLSNEQFF
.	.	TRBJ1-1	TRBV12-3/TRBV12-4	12	TGTGCCAGCTTGAACCTGAACACTGAAGCTTTCTTT	CASLNLNTEAFF
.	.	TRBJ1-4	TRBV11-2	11	TGTGCCAGCAGCTCGAATGAAAAACTGTTTTTT	CASSSNEKLFF
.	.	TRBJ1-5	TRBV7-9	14	TGTGCCAGCAGCTACAGTGATAGCAATCAGCCCCAGCATTTT	CASSYSDSNQPQHF
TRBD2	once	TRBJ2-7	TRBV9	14	TGTGCCAGCAACCCTAGCGGGAGCTCCTACGAGCAGTACTTC	CASNPSGSSYEQYF
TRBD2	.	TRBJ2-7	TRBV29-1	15	TGCAGCGTGGAAAGGACTAGCGGAAGCTCCTACGAGCAGTACTTC	CSVERTSGSSYEQYF
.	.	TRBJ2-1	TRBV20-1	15	TGCAGTGCTACCGACAGAGACTACTCCTACAATGAGCAGTTCTTC	CSATDRDYSYNEQFF
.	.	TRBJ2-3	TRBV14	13	TGTGCCAGCAGCCTTATAGCTGCAGATACGCAGTATTTT	CASSLIAADTQYF
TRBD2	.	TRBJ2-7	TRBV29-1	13	TGCAGCGTCGGACTAGAAACGTTCTACGAGCAGTACTTC	CSVGLETFYEQYF